A selection of T cell receptor beta chains follows, all from one sample in a study of regulatory T cells in long-lasting Graves disease. MiXCR was run by TCRdb on the multiplex PCR reads, yielding one entry per CDR3 protein. The data show under 700,000 distinct CDR3 sequences, about 16% seen once. This sample was also put to use in a study of T cells in Graves' hyperthyroidism and ophthalmopathy.

The sequencing used peripheral blood mononuclear cells (PBMCs), collected at new diagnosis, from a patient treated with antithyroid drugs. All receptors come from a woman between 40 and 65 years old with Graves disease. CDR3s include the opening cysteine and the closing phenylalanine or tryptophan. The D gene is left open where the match is weak. Clone sizes are given selectively: once, few, many, or a class where the clone is expanded.

TRBJ2-1	many	14	TRBD1	TRBV5-1	CASGSGGSYNEQFF	TGCGCCAGCGGTTCAGGGGGCTCCTACAATGAGCAGTTCTTC
TRBJ2-5	-	12	-	TRBV28	CAGSLGQETQYF	TGTGCCGGCAGTTTGGGTCAAGAGACCCAGTACTTC
TRBJ2-1	-	14	TRBD2	TRBV10-2	CASTREGAYNEQFF	TGCGCCAGTACCAGGGAGGGAGCCTACAATGAGCAGTTCTTC
TRBJ1-1	many	13	-	TRBV6-1	CASSGQTNTEAFF	TGTGCCAGCAGCGGACAGACGAACACTGAAGCTTTCTTT
TRBJ1-2	-	13	-	TRBV6-1	CASSLDTRYGYTF	TGTGCCAGCAGTCTCGACACACGCTATGGCTACACCTTC
TRBJ2-7	few	14	TRBD2	TRBV7-3	CASSSSGGAHEQYF	TGTGCCAGCAGCTCTAGCGGGGGGGCCCACGAGCAGTACTTC
TRBJ1-1	many	13	TRBD1	TRBV10-3	CAMRDSRNTEAFF	TGTGCCATGAGGGACAGTAGGAACACTGAAGCTTTCTTT
TRBJ2-3	many	15	TRBD1	TRBV18	CASSPAGGFTDMQYF	TGTGCCAGCTCACCGGCAGGGGGCTTCACCGATATGCAGTATTTT
TRBJ1-1	many	12	TRBD1	TRBV2	CASTGEVSEAFF	TGTGCCAGTACAGGGGAGGTTTCTGAAGCTTTCTTT
TRBJ1-1	-	13	-	TRBV7-2	CASSYRENTEALF	TGTGCCAGCAGCTACCGGGAGAACACTGAAGCTCTCTTT
TRBJ2-1	few	14	-	TRBV14	CASSQLRLSNEQFF	TGTGCCAGCAGCCAGTTAAGACTATCCAATGAGCAGTTCTTC
TRBJ2-5	many	13	-	TRBV28	CASRPSPQETQYF	TGTGCCAGCAGACCAAGTCCCCAAGAGACCCAGTACTTC
TRBJ1-5	-	16	-	TRBV19	CASSSLPGQSRQPQHF	TGTGCCAGTAGTTCCCTCCCGGGACAAAGCAGGCAGCCCCAGCATTTT
TRBJ2-1	few	16	-	TRBV27	CASKSQGGILLNEQFF	TGTGCCAGCAAGTCCCAGGGGGGAATACTATTGAATGAGCAGTTCTTC
TRBJ2-5	many	12	-	TRBV12-3/TRBV12-4	CASSSRIIQQYF	TGTGCCAGCAGTTCCCGCATAATTCAGCAGTACTTC
TRBJ2-7	-	13	-	TRBV7-9	CASSLVASYEQYF	TGTGCCAGCAGCTTAGTAGCAAGCTACGAGCAGTACTTC
TRBJ1-1	many	14	-	TRBV3-1	CASSQGTSNTEAFF	TGTGCCAGCAGCCAGGGCACCTCGAACACTGAAGCTTTCTTT
TRBJ2-2	few	20	TRBD1	TRBV27	CASSLRGMWGQDTNTGELFF	TGTGCCAGCAGTTTAAGAGGCATGTGGGGACAGGACACGAACACCGGGGAGCTGTTTTTT
TRBJ2-2	-	14	-	TRBV12-3/TRBV12-4	CASSLGRAGGELFF	TGTGCCAGCAGTTTAGGCAGGGCGGGCGGGGAGCTGTTTTTT
TRBJ2-4	few	13	-	TRBV2	CASSEDPAGRLDF	TGTGCCAGCAGTGAAGATCCGGCAGGACGTTTGGACTTC
TRBJ2-7	-	14	TRBD2	TRBV12-3/TRBV12-4	CASCVAGDLYEQYF	TGTGCCAGTTGCGTGGCGGGAGACTTATACGAGCAGTACTTC
TRBJ1-1	few	13	-	TRBV11-2	CASSFSLTTEAFF	TGTGCCAGCAGCTTCAGTTTAACTACTGAAGCTTTCTTT
TRBJ1-1	many	14	-	TRBV20-1	CSARGGRGNTEAFF	TGCAGTGCTAGAGGAGGCAGGGGTAACACTGAAGCTTTCTTT
TRBJ2-2	few	14	-	TRBV7-7	CASSEAEWTGELFF	TGTGCTAGCAGCGAGGCTGAGTGGACCGGGGAGCTGTTTTTT
TRBJ2-7	-	13	-	TRBV20-1	CSALGWQSYEQYF	TGCAGTGCCCTCGGTTGGCAGAGCTACGAGCAGTACTTC
TRBJ2-5	many	12	-	TRBV12-3/TRBV12-4	CASSLRRETQYF	TGTGCCAGCAGTTTGCGGCGAGAGACCCAGTACTTC
TRBJ2-1	many	13	TRBD2	TRBV28	CATLAGTYNEQFF	TGTGCCACCCTAGCGGGGACCTACAATGAGCAGTTCTTC
TRBJ1-6	-	14	-	TRBV6-1	CASSTRDKNSPLHF	TGTGCCAGCAGTACGAGGGACAAGAATTCACCCCTCCACTTT
TRBJ2-1	many	16	TRBD1	TRBV5-1	CASMDRDGPSYNEQFF	TGCGCCAGCATGGACAGGGACGGCCCATCCTACAATGAGCAGTTCTTC
TRBJ2-1	-	14	-	TRBV12-3/TRBV12-4	CASSVVGPYNEQFF	TGTGCCAGCAGCGTCGTGGGACCATACAATGAGCAGTTCTTC
TRBJ2-3	many	16	-	TRBV18	CASSPPQNFRTDTQYF	TGTGCCAGCTCACCACCTCAGAACTTCCGCACAGATACGCAGTATTTT
TRBJ2-3	many	15	TRBD2	TRBV28	CASSFPAGGSDTQYF	TGTGCCAGCAGTTTTCCAGCGGGGGGGTCAGATACGCAGTATTTT
TRBJ1-1	-	15	TRBD1	TRBV15	CATSPRQGTHTEAFF	TGTGCCACCAGCCCTCGACAGGGAACGCACACTGAAGCTTTCTTT
TRBJ1-5	many	14	-	TRBV12-3/TRBV12-4	CASSPAQSNQPQHF	TGTGCCAGCAGCCCGGCGCAAAGCAATCAGCCCCAGCATTTT
TRBJ1-5	many	15	-	TRBV19	CASSIGQPTNQPQHF	TGTGCCAGTAGTATAGGACAGCCAACGAATCAGCCCCAGCATTTT
TRBJ1-5	-	12	-	TRBV20-1	CSAGRSNQPQHF	TGCAGTGCTGGGCGTAGCAATCAGCCCCAGCATTTT
TRBJ1-3	-	15	-	TRBV6-2/TRBV6-3	CASSYTTAAGNTIYF	TGTGCCAGCAGTTACACCACAGCTGCTGGAAACACCATATATTTT
TRBJ2-7	many	16	TRBD2	TRBV2	CASSEALAGTSYEQYF	TGTGCCAGCAGTGAAGCCCTAGCGGGGACCTCCTACGAGCAGTACTTC
TRBJ1-5	-	18	-	TRBV6-9	CASSYTGTLSHINQPQHF	TGTGCCAGCAGTTACACCGGGACCTTGAGCCACATAAATCAGCCCCAGCATTTT
TRBJ2-2	few	15	TRBD2	TRBV28	CASTRSGENTGELFF	TGTGCCAGCACGAGAAGCGGGGAGAACACCGGGGAGCTGTTTTTT
TRBJ2-7	many	16	-	TRBV28	CASSPAHGAEPYEQYF	TGTGCCAGCAGCCCCGCCCACGGCGCGGAACCCTACGAGCAGTACTTC
TRBJ2-3	many	14	-	TRBV5-1	CASSLASGTDTQYF	TGTGCCAGCAGCTTGGCTAGCGGCACAGATACGCAGTATTTT
TRBJ2-7	many	14	TRBD1	TRBV3-1	CASSVGQGGGEQYF	TGTGCCAGCAGTGTTGGACAGGGGGGCGGTGAGCAGTACTTC
TRBJ2-6	-	15	-	TRBV10-3	CAISESTSGANVLTF	TGTGCCATCAGTGAGTCCACCTCTGGGGCCAACGTCCTGACTTTC
TRBJ2-7	-	15	TRBD1	TRBV5-8	CASSPRTGVVYEQYF	TGTGCCAGCAGCCCAAGGACAGGAGTGGTCTACGAGCAGTACTTC
TRBJ2-2	-	14	-	TRBV3-1	CASRGLGSSGELFF	TGTGCCAGCAGGGGACTGGGGTCATCCGGGGAGCTGTTTTTT
TRBJ2-1	-	14	TRBD2	TRBV20-1	CSAISGGTEETQFF	TGCAGTGCTATCTCGGGGGGGACCGAAGAGACCCAGTTCTTC
TRBJ1-6	-	15	TRBD1	TRBV9	CASSVDTGGDSPLHF	TGTGCCAGCAGCGTAGATACAGGGGGCGATTCACCCCTCCACTTT
TRBJ1-2	-	14	-	TRBV29-1	CSVEATGSNYGYTF	TGCAGCGTTGAAGCCACAGGGTCCAACTATGGCTACACCTTC
TRBJ1-1	-	13	TRBD1	TRBV20-1	CSAQGQMNTEAFF	TGCAGTGCTCAGGGACAGATGAACACTGAAGCTTTCTTT
TRBJ2-5	many	16	TRBD1	TRBV5-5	CASTRLPQGLQETQYF	TGTGCCAGCACCCGGCTACCACAGGGGCTCCAAGAGACCCAGTACTTC
TRBJ1-4	-	15	-	TRBV19	CASSIDPTTNEKLFF	TGTGCCAGTAGTATAGACCCGACGACTAATGAAAAACTGTTTTTT
TRBJ2-7	many	13	TRBD2	TRBV27	CATRPGGAYEQYF	TGTGCCACCCGGCCGGGAGGGGCCTACGAGCAGTACTTC
TRBJ2-1	-	14	-	TRBV9	CASSVEGLGHEQFF	TGTGCCAGCAGCGTAGAGGGACTGGGCCACGAGCAGTTCTTC